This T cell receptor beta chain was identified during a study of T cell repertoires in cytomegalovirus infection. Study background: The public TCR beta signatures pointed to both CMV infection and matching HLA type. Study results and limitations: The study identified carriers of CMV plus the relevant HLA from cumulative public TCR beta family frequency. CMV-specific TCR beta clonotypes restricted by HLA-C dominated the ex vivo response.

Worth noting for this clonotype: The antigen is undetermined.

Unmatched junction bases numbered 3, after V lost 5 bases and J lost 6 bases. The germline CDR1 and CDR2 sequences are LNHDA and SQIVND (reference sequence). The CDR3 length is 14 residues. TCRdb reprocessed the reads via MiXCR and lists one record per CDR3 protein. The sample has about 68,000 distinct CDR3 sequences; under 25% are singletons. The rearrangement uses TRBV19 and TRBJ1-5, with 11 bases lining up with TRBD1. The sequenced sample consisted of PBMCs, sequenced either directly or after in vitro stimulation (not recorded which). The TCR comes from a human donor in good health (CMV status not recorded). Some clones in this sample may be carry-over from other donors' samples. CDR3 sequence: CASSPGQGAQPQHF. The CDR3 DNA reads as TGTGCCAGTAGTCCCGGACAGGGGGCTCAGCCCCAGCATTTT.